This passage covers 23 T cell receptor beta chains from one sample sequenced in a study of blood T cell repertoires in COVID-19. Generated by immunoSEQ multiplex PCR, the TCRdb table keeps only in-frame clones and is missing some. The sample holds roughly 10,000 clones, around 80% seen once. The source material was peripheral blood. The receptors here all came from a human donor in a cohort sampled during active COVID-19.

The CDR3 region is CASSLGSGGSWEQYF. DNA for the CDR3: TGTGCCAGCAGCTTAGGTAGCGGGGGATCGTGGGAGCAGTACTTC. The chain uses TRBV11-2 and TRBJ2-7, with 9 bases lining up with TRBD2. V was pared by 1 base and J by 7 bases, with 8 bases of the junction left unmatched. Germline lookup yields CDR1 SGHAT and CDR2 FQNNGV. CDR3 length: 15 amino acids.

The V and J genes are TRBV6-5 and TRBJ2-3, with a possible D match to TRBD1 (5 bases). Germline CDR1 and CDR2: MNHEY and SVGAGI. The CDR3 is 15 amino acids. With 2 bases removed from V and 1 base from J, the gap between germline ends came to 10 bases. The CDR3 DNA reads TGTGCCAGCAGTTACAGGGGATGGGGCACAGATACGCAGTATTTT. This gives the protein CASSYRGWGTDTQYF.

This sequence joins TRBV7-2 and TRBJ2-6; D gene unclear. The germline CDR1 and CDR2 sequences are SGHTA and FQGNSA. Trimming removed 8 bases from V and 0 bases from J, with 8 bases in between. The CDR3 is made up of 14 amino acids. CDR3 region: CASRVNSGANVLTF. The CDR3 DNA reads as TGTGCCAGCCGCGTTAACTCTGGGGCCAACGTCCTGACTTTC.

CDR3 region: CASSVGPGMRTGELFF. As DNA, the CDR3 is TGTGCCAGCAGCGTAGGGCCAGGGATGCGAACCGGGGAGCTGTTTTTT. The chain has TRBV9 and TRBJ2-2, with D possibly TRBD1 on 5 matching bases. The CDR3 runs 16 residues. The germline CDR1 and CDR2 sequences are SGDLS and YYNGEE. V was clipped by 0 bases and J by 5 bases, with 14 bases between them.

This clone turned up a few times. V usage is TRBV28 and J usage is TRBJ1-5; D gene unclear. The CDR3 has 13 residues. Trimming left V 2 bases short and J 10 bases short, with 12 bases between. Germline V gene sequence: CDR1 MDHEN, CDR2 SYDVKM. The CDR3 is CASSLDLPSPQHF. The CDR3 nucleotides read TGTGCCAGCAGTTTAGACCTACCTAGCCCCCAGCATTTT. The entire variable domain, with the rest obtained from reference TRBV28 and TRBJ1-5, is as follows: DVKVTQSSRYLVKRTGEKVFLECVQDMDHENMFWYRQDPGLGLRLIYFSYDVKMKEKGDIPEGYSVSREKKERFSLILESASTNQTSMYLCASSLDLPSPQHFGDGTRLSIL.

The rearrangement joins TRBV13 to TRBJ2-1; weak D call: TRBD2 (6 bases). V shed 7 bases and J shed 6 bases, with 25 bases lying between them. This CDR3 is built from 17 residues. In germline, CDR1 is PRHDT, CDR2 FYEKMQ (reference sequence). This chain's CDR3 is CASTFRGLGALSNEQFF. The CDR3 nucleotides read TGTGCCAGCACCTTTCGGGGGTTGGGAGCCTTGAGCAATGAGCAGTTCTTC.

The gene calls are TRBV19 and TRBJ1-1; 8 bases match TRBD1. Trimming removed 3 bases from V and 4 bases from J; junction bases left unmatched: 7. CDR1 and CDR2 from the germline V gene are LNHDA and SQIVND (reference sequence). The CDR3 runs 15 residues. DNA of the CDR3: TGTGCCAGTAGTATGCGGGCAGGGGGCCCCACTGAAGCTTTCTTT. Protein sequence: CASSMRAGGPTEAFF.

V is TRBV10-3 and J is TRBJ1-2; 12 nucleotides match TRBD1. Trimming took 10 bases from V and 11 from J; bases not matched to a gene: 11. The CDR3 covers 13 residues. CDR1 is ENHRY and CDR2 is SYGVKD in the germline V gene. CDR3 residues: CATSLGQGAGYTF. The CDR3 coding sequence is TGTGCCACGTCCCTGGGACAGGGGGCGGGATACACCTTC.

J is TRBJ1-3 and V is TRBV30, with no clear D. Looked up from germline, CDR1 is GTSNPN and CDR2 is SVGIG (reference sequence). This CDR3 region has 14 residues. V was pared by 0 bases and J by 0 bases, with 6 bases between. The CDR3 DNA reads TGTGCCTGGAGTGTACGGAGCTCTGGAAACACCATATATTTT. This translates into CAWSVRSSGNTIYF.

The chain employs TRBV6-6 and TRBJ1-5; tentative D call: TRBD1 (5 bases). Deletions cut 7 bases from V and 1 base from J, with 17 bases between. The CDR3 loop spans 16 amino acids. The V gene's germline CDR1 is MNHNY and CDR2 SVGAGI (reference sequence). CDR3 region: CASKTGQGGSNQPQHF. Here the CDR3 DNA reads TGTGCCAGCAAAACGGGGCAGGGAGGGAGCAATCAGCCCCAGCATTTT.

The genes are TRBV7-2 and TRBJ2-2; no reliable D call. This CDR3 region has 14 residues. The germline V gene has CDR1 SGHTA and CDR2 FQGNSA. Trimming left V 3 bases short and J 0 bases short, with 5 bases between. The CDR3 bases are TGTGCCAGCAGCTTGGAGCCGAACACCGGGGAGCTGTTTTTT. Translating gives CASSLEPNTGELFF.

A few counts support this clone. V usage is TRBV3-1 (or the pseudogene TRBV3-2) and J usage is TRBJ1-5; maybe TRBD1 (6 bases). In germline, CDR1 is LGHDT, CDR2 YNNKEL (reference sequence). V gave up 8 bases and J gave up 2 bases, with 16 bases separating them. CDR3 size: 15 residues. The CDR3, as DNA: TGTGCCAGCGGACAGTCCCTATTTGGCAATCAGCCCCAGCATTTT. This codes for CASGQSLFGNQPQHF.

V is TRBV19 and J is TRBJ1-1; D remains unclear. Trimming took 5 bases from V and 0 from J, leaving 16 bases between them. The CDR3 loop spans 16 amino acids. Germline loops: CDR1 LNHDA, CDR2 SQIVND (reference sequence). The CDR3 loop is CASSVSSTTMNTEAFF. The CDR3, as DNA: TGTGCCAGTAGTGTTAGCAGCACGACCATGAACACTGAAGCTTTCTTT.

The chain carries TRBV6-1 and TRBJ2-2; 12 bases map to TRBD2. Trimming at V came to 4 bases and at J to 4 bases, leaving 4 bases not matched to a gene. Germline values: CDR1 MNHNS, CDR2 SASEGT. The CDR3 loop spans 16 amino acids. The CDR3 protein is CASSGLAGGRTGELFF. The CDR3 region has the DNA TGTGCCAGCAGTGGGCTAGCGGGGGGGCGCACCGGGGAGCTGTTTTTT.

The J gene is TRBJ1-1, the V gene TRBV14; D remains unclear. V was cut by 0 bases and J by 1 base, with 9 bases left in between. CDR3 length: 15 residues. The germline CDR1 and CDR2 sequences are SGHDN and FVKESK. This CDR3 reads CASSQDPVANTEAFF. DNA of the CDR3: TGTGCCAGCAGCCAAGATCCCGTAGCGAACACTGAAGCTTTCTTT.

The chain carries TRBV11-2 and TRBJ2-7; unclear D gene. The ends were cut back, 1 base at V and 2 bases at J, with 6 bases in the middle. From germline, CDR1 is SGHAT and CDR2 FQNNGV. The CDR3 is 13 residues long. DNA for the CDR3: TGTGCCAGCAGCTTAGGACACCCCTACGAGCAGTACTTC. It specifies CASSLGHPYEQYF.

The gene calls are TRBV6-5 and TRBJ1-2; no clear D gene. The CDR3 is 14 amino acids. The germline gives CDR1 MNHEY, CDR2 SVGAGI. V was cut by 0 bases and J by 4 bases, with 9 bases left in between. CDR3 DNA: TGTGCCAGCAGTTACTCTATAGTCGGCTATGGCTACACCTTC. This encodes CASSYSIVGYGYTF.

The J gene is TRBJ1-2, the V gene TRBV7-8; D not certain. The length of the CDR3 is 13 residues. Germline V gives CDR1 SGHVS, CDR2 FQNEAQ. Deletions cut 2 bases from V and 8 bases from J, with 12 bases between. CDR3 in amino acids: CASSLQGRSGYTF. The CDR3 DNA sequence: TGTGCCAGCAGCTTACAAGGGAGGAGCGGCTACACCTTC. The variable domain in full, with the rest retrieved from reference TRBV7-8 and TRBJ1-2, is GAGVSQSPRYKVAKRGQDVALRCDPISGHVSLFWYQQALGQGPEFLTYFQNEAQLDKSGLPSDRFFAERPEGSVSTLKIQRTQQEDSAVYLCASSLQGRSGYTFGSGTRLTVV.

This rearrangement joins TRBV4-2 to TRBJ2-7; 12 bases align to TRBD2. This CDR3 is built from 18 residues. The V segment lost 0 bases and the J segment 4 bases; nucleotides outside the gene matches: 10. Germline CDR1 reads LGHNA; CDR2 reads YNFKEQ. The DNA of the CDR3 is TGTGCCAGCAGCCAAGATTGGCTAGCGGGGGGGCCTTATTACGAGCAGTACTTC. It translates to CASSQDWLAGGPYYEQYF.

The rearrangement uses TRBV30 and TRBJ1-2; D is perhaps TRBD1 (6 bases). Trimming cost V 0 bases and J 2 bases, with 7 bases left between them. The germline gives CDR1 GTSNPN, CDR2 SVGIG (reference sequence). The CDR3 runs to 13 residues. The CDR3 DNA is TGTGCCTGGAGTGTAGACAGGAACTATGGCTACACCTTC. As protein: CAWSVDRNYGYTF.

V and J are TRBV7-9 and TRBJ2-7; weak D call: TRBD1 (6 bases). CDR1 is SEHNR, CDR2 FQNEAQ, per germline (reference sequence). Trimming took off 5 bases at V and 3 bases at J, with 11 bases between the two ends. CDR3 length equals 13 residues. The CDR3 spells CASSPSTGYEQYF. DNA of the CDR3: TGTGCCAGCAGCCCGTCGACAGGCTACGAGCAGTACTTC.

This chain connects TRBV18 to TRBJ2-3; 7 bases align to TRBD1. This CDR3 contains 15 residues. The germline CDR1 and CDR2 sequences are KGHSH and LQKENI. The V and J ends lost 1 base and 1 base, in that order; junction bases with no gene match: 2. CDR3 in DNA: TGTGCCAGCTCACCACAGGGGGCTGGCACAGATACGCAGTATTTT. Translating gives CASSPQGAGTDTQYF.

This clone was seen just once. The genes are TRBV6-5 and TRBJ1-2; the D is unclear. With 2 bases removed from V and 7 bases from J, the gap between germline ends came to 14 bases. Germline V CDR1 and CDR2: MNHEY, SVGAGI. This CDR3 comprises 14 residues. CDR3 residues: CASSYNQEVSGYTF. In DNA, the CDR3 is TGTGCCAGCAGTTACAACCAGGAGGTAAGTGGCTACACCTTC.